The 20 T cell receptor beta chains presented below share a single source sample, sequenced in a study of T-cell memory formation after mild COVID-19. TCRdb itself ran the 5' RACE reads through MiXCR, one entry per CDR3 protein. Of 250,000 to 350,000 distinct CDR3 sequences listed, roughly a fifth are singletons. The specimen was PBMCs or a T cell subset sorted from them (not recorded which). These receptors all stem from a man aged 18-30 years who had mild COVID-19 (a few samples of this study predate the infection). Cell type and time point are not known.

The chain couples TRBV7-6 to TRBJ2-3; D remains ambiguous. CDR1 and CDR2 (germline): SGHVS, FNYEAQ. The CDR3 totals 15 residues. V lost 2 bases and J 4 bases, leaving 13 bases between the germline ends. This chain's CDR3 is CASSLRPERADTQYF. The CDR3 region has the DNA TGTGCCAGCAGCTTACGACCCGAGAGAGCAGATACGCAGTATTTT.

This clonotype was observed many times. The V and J genes are TRBV5-1 and TRBJ2-3; D call uncertain. The CDR3 sequence is 14 residues long. The germline V gene encodes CDR1 SGHRS and CDR2 YFSETQ. The V and J ends lost 0 bases and 1 base respectively, with 6 bases between them. CDR3: CASSLVMGTDTQYF. The CDR3 region has the DNA TGCGCCAGCAGCTTGGTTATGGGCACAGATACGCAGTATTTT.

This clonotype has a handful of counts. The chain couples TRBV18 to TRBJ1-5; D remains unclear. Trimming shortened V by 6 bases and J by 5 bases, and 11 bases separated the two germline ends. The CDR3 runs to 13 residues. Looked up from germline, CDR1 is KGHSH and CDR2 is LQKENI. CDR3 sequence (DNA): TGTGCCAGCTCGCTCGGCAGCGATCAGCCCCAGCATTTT. Translated: CASSLGSDQPQHF. Looking up the rest from reference TRBV18 and TRBJ1-5 gives the full variable domain: NAGVMQNPRHLVRRRGQEARLRCSPMKGHSHVYWYRQLPEEGLKFMVYLQKENIIDESGMPKERFSAEFPKEGPSILRIQQVVRGDSAAYFCASSLGSDQPQHFGDGTRLSIL.

This clonotype was seen a few times. The chain links TRBV5-1 to TRBJ1-1, with a tentative D call TRBD1 (6 bases). Trimming stripped 3 bases from V and 9 bases from J, with 12 bases between. This CDR3 spans 12 amino acids. Germline lookup yields CDR1 SGHRS and CDR2 YFSETQ. CDR3 bases: TGCGCCAGCAGCTCCAGTCAGGGGAAAGCTTTCTTT. This codes for CASSSSQGKAFF.

The chain recombines TRBV25-1 with TRBJ1-4; the D gene is possibly TRBD1 (5 bases). The length of the CDR3 is 14 residues. Germline CDR1 is MGHDK and CDR2 is SYGVNS. Trimming stripped 0 bases from V and 7 bases from J, with 9 bases between. Here the CDR3 reads CASSEYVGAEKLFF. CDR3 DNA: TGTGCCAGCAGTGAATATGTAGGGGCTGAAAAACTGTTTTTT.

J is TRBJ2-1 and V is TRBV7-2; D gene uncertain. The CDR3 has 13 residues. CDR1 SGHTA and CDR2 FQGNSA come from the germline V gene. Trimming left V 5 bases short and J 9 bases short, with 14 bases between. CDR3 bases: TGTGCCAGCAGCCCCCCCGGTGACGGTGAGCAGTTCTTC. Translated, it gives CASSPPGDGEQFF. Supplemented by reference TRBV7-2 and TRBJ2-1, the full variable domain reads GAGVSQSPSNKVTEKGKDVELRCDPISGHTALYWYRQSLGQGLEFLIYFQGNSAPDKSGLPSDRFSAERTGGSVSTLTIQRTQQEDSAVYLCASSPPGDGEQFFGPGTRLTVL.

The chain employs TRBV5-1 and TRBJ2-7, with 7 bases aligning to TRBD1. This CDR3 comprises 16 residues. CDR1 SGHRS and CDR2 YFSETQ come from the germline V gene. V trimming: 3 bases; J trimming: 0 bases; junction bases outside the gene matches: 9. The CDR3 region has the DNA TGCGCCAGCAGCTCGTCGACAGGGAGCAGCTCCTACGAGCAGTACTTC. Encoded protein: CASSSSTGSSSYEQYF.

The chain recombines TRBV11-2 with TRBJ2-7; maybe TRBD1 (6 bases). The CDR3 has 15 amino acids. The germline CDR1 and CDR2 sequences are SGHAT and FQNNGV. V was cut by 9 bases and J by 0 bases, with 18 bases left in between. CDR3: CASTPRGQSSYEQYF. In DNA, the CDR3 is TGTGCCAGTACCCCCCGAGGACAGTCCTCCTACGAGCAGTACTTC.

This clonotype was detected a few times. The genes are TRBV12-3 or TRBV12-4 and TRBJ2-3; D is undetermined. The V gene lost 6 bases and the J gene lost 2 bases, with 9 bases spanning the gap. This CDR3 contains 13 residues. CDR3 sequence: CASSPQYTDTQYF. In nucleotides, the CDR3 is TGTGCCAGCAGCCCCCAGTACACAGATACGCAGTATTTT.

This clonotype was counted between two and nine times. This chain connects TRBV28 to TRBJ2-1, with 7 nucleotides matching TRBD1. Per the germline V gene, CDR1 is MDHEN and CDR2 is SYDVKM. CDR3 length: 16 residues. V shed 5 bases, J shed 2 bases, and the junction held 9 bases outside the gene matches. DNA for the CDR3: TGTGCCAGCAGTGGAGAATACAGGGGACCCTACAATGAGCAGTTCTTC. It is translated as CASSGEYRGPYNEQFF.

This clonotype was seen a handful of times. The chain combines TRBV25-1 with TRBJ1-3, with 7 bases fitting TRBD1. J was trimmed by 3 bases and V by 3 bases; bases with no gene match: 2. The CDR3 is 14 residues long. Per germline, CDR1 MGHDK and CDR2 SYGVNS. CDR3 nucleotide sequence: TGTGCCAGCAGTGATACAGGGGTTGGAAACACCATATATTTT. Residues: CASSDTGVGNTIYF.

This clonotype came up a few times. J is TRBJ2-1 and V is TRBV24-1; D is perhaps TRBD1 or TRBD2 (5 bases each). V lost 5 bases to trimming and J lost 7 bases, with 17 bases between them. The CDR3 is 15 residues long. CDR1 is KGHDR and CDR2 is SFDVKD in the germline V gene. The CDR3 DNA reads as TGTGCCACCAGTGCGCCAGGTCTGTGGGGGAATGAGCAGTTCTTC. Protein sequence: CATSAPGLWGNEQFF.

V and J are TRBV4-2 and TRBJ2-7, with TRBD1 as a possible D gene (6 bases). The CDR3 extends over 15 amino acids. Germline V gene sequence: CDR1 LGHNA, CDR2 YNFKEQ. V dropped 0 bases and J dropped 5 bases, with 14 bases sitting between them. DNA of the CDR3: TGTGCCAGCAGCCAAGACCCCAGGGGAAACGACGAGCAGTACTTC. Encoded protein: CASSQDPRGNDEQYF.

The CDR3 DNA sequence: TGTGCCAGCAGGGGCAGAATACCTAGCACAGATACGCAGTATTTT. Its translation: CASRGRIPSTDTQYF. The chain is built from TRBV7-9 and TRBJ2-3, with D unclear. Trimming took 6 bases from V and 0 from J, leaving 13 bases between them. The CDR3 is 15 residues long. CDR1 and CDR2 (germline): SEHNR, FQNEAQ (reference sequence).

The rearrangement uses TRBV6-1 and TRBJ2-1; TRBD1 matches 11 bases. Germline V gene lookup returns CDR1 MNHNS and CDR2 SASEGT. This CDR3 contains 15 residues. After removal of 1 base from V and 6 bases from J, the junction contained 2 bases not matched to a gene. CDR3 coding DNA: TGTGCCAGCAGTGAAGTCGGGACAGGGGGCAATGAGCAGTTCTTC. Protein product: CASSEVGTGGNEQFF.

The chain combines TRBV20-1 with TRBJ2-1; TRBD1 matches at 10 bases. After removal of 3 bases from V and 6 bases from J, the junction contained 5 bases not matched to a gene. The germline gives CDR1 DFQATT, CDR2 SNEGSKA (reference sequence). The CDR3 totals 14 residues. CDR3 loop: CSARSWTGGNEQFF. The CDR3 region has the DNA TGCAGTGCTAGGAGTTGGACAGGGGGCAATGAGCAGTTCTTC.

J is TRBJ2-3 and V is TRBV24-1, with TRBD1 matching over 8 bases. J gave up 5 bases and V 1 base, and 1 base lay outside the gene matches. Germline assignment: CDR1 KGHDR and CDR2 SFDVKD. CDR3 length: 14 residues. The CDR3 loop reads CATSDLQGEDTQYF. CDR3 bases: TGTGCCACCAGTGATTTACAGGGGGAAGATACGCAGTATTTT.

This clonotype occurred a few times. The chain is built from TRBV6-5 and TRBJ2-5; D is undetermined. The CDR3 length is 16 residues. Germline V gives CDR1 MNHEY, CDR2 SVGAGI. V lost 0 bases and J 5 bases, leaving 16 bases between the germline ends. The DNA of the CDR3 is TGTGCCAGCAGTTACTCGCCGACTCCCATGCCGGAGACCCAGTACTTC. This translates into CASSYSPTPMPETQYF.

The V and J genes are TRBV15 and TRBJ1-1; the D gene is possibly TRBD1 (5 bases). V lost 0 bases and J 4 bases, leaving 12 bases between the germline ends. CDR3 size: 15 residues. Per germline, CDR1 LNHNV and CDR2 YYDKDF (reference sequence). CDR3 bases: TGTGCCACCAGCAGAGAAAGTGCAGGGTTCACTGAAGCTTTCTTT. It specifies CATSRESAGFTEAFF.

The V call is TRBV4-1, the J call TRBJ2-1; weak D call: TRBD2 (5 bases). V shed 6 bases and J shed 0 bases, with 15 bases lying between them. The germline CDR1 and CDR2 sequences are MGHRA and YSYEKL. CDR3 length: 16 amino acids. The CDR3 reads CASSQTAASSYNEQFF. CDR3 nucleotides: TGCGCCAGCAGTCAAACAGCGGCGAGCTCCTACAATGAGCAGTTCTTC.